A single sample is the source of the 32 T cell receptor beta chains below, sequenced in a study of T cell changes during pregnancy in multiple sclerosis. Produced via immunoSEQ multiplex PCR; TCRdb's table is partial and in-frame only. Among 90,000 or so clones listed, around 93% were seen once. The material was peripheral blood, obtained in the first trimester of pregnancy. These receptors were taken from a female donor in good health, enrolled as a control in a pregnancy study.

The CDR3 spells CASSPRTENTEAFF. For the CDR3, the DNA is TGTGCCAGCAGCCCCCGCACAGAGAACACTGAAGCTTTCTTT. The chain links TRBV5-5 to TRBJ1-1; D remains ambiguous. The CDR3 loop spans 14 amino acids. The V end lost 4 bases, the J end lost 1 base, and 11 bases lay between the germline ends. CDR1 and CDR2 from the germline V gene are SGHKS and YYEKEE (reference sequence).

The CDR3 sequence: CASSPGGSGGAWETQYF. Written as DNA, the CDR3 is TGCGCCAGCAGCCCCGGCGGGAGCGGGGGGGCATGGGAGACCCAGTACTTC. The V and J genes are TRBV4-1 and TRBJ2-5; the match to TRBD2 covers 10 bases. J was trimmed by 5 bases and V by 4 bases; bases with no gene match: 13. Looked up from germline, CDR1 is MGHRA and CDR2 is YSYEKL. The CDR3 has 17 amino acids.

The chain recombines TRBV4-1 with TRBJ1-5; D gene uncertain. Germline V gene lookup returns CDR1 MGHRA and CDR2 YSYEKL. V lost 0 bases and J lost 4, with 10 bases in between. The CDR3 consists of 15 residues. The CDR3 is CASSQDWGGNQPQHF. The DNA of the CDR3 is TGCGCCAGCAGCCAAGATTGGGGAGGTAATCAGCCCCAGCATTTT.

The chain is built from TRBV5-1 and TRBJ1-6; 7 positions agree with TRBD1. V trimming: 2 bases; J trimming: 10 bases; junction bases outside the gene matches: 6. Germline V gene lookup returns CDR1 SGHRS and CDR2 YFSETQ. The CDR3 is 14 residues long. In nucleotides, the CDR3 is TGCGCCAGCAGCTTAAAAGGGGGCAGATCACCCCTCCACTTT. It encodes CASSLKGGRSPLHF. The variable domain in full, completed from reference TRBV5-1 and TRBJ1-6, reads KAGVTQTPRYLIKTRGQQVTLSCSPISGHRSVSWYQQTPGQGLQFLFEYFSETQRNKGNFPGRFSGRQFSNSRSEMNVSTLELGDSALYLCASSLKGGRSPLHFGNGTRLTVT.

The chain combines TRBV7-9 with TRBJ2-7, with 7 bases fitting TRBD1. Per germline, CDR1 SEHNR and CDR2 FQNEAQ (reference sequence). V dropped 6 bases and J dropped 6; count of bases not matched to a gene: 8. This CDR3 has 13 residues. The CDR3 sequence: CASSEGAHLEQYF. The CDR3 DNA follows: TGTGCCAGCAGTGAGGGGGCGCATCTCGAGCAGTACTTC.

The chain employs TRBV18 and TRBJ2-1; 14 bases are shared with TRBD2. Germline V gene lookup returns CDR1 KGHSH and CDR2 LQKENI. This CDR3 comprises 18 residues. V lost 1 base to trimming and J lost 6 bases; unmatched junction nucleotides: 8. The CDR3 bases are TGTGCCAGCTCACCACTCCAGACTAGCGGGGGGGCCGGCAATGAGCAGTTCTTC. Protein sequence: CASSPLQTSGGAGNEQFF. Full variable domain (outside the CDR3, taken from reference TRBV18 and TRBJ2-1): NAGVMQNPRHLVRRRGQEARLRCSPMKGHSHVYWYRQLPEEGLKFMVYLQKENIIDESGMPKERFSAEFPKEGPSILRIQQVVRGDSAAYFCASSPLQTSGGAGNEQFFGPGTRLTVL.

The genes are TRBV10-2 and TRBJ2-1; D possibly corresponds to TRBD1 (6 bases). CDR1 is WSHSY, CDR2 SAAADI, per germline. The CDR3 consists of 13 residues. The V gene lost 1 base and the J gene lost 6 bases, with 7 bases spanning the gap. CDR3 sequence: CASSEYRANEQFF. The CDR3 region has the DNA TGCGCCAGCAGTGAGTACAGGGCCAATGAGCAGTTCTTC.

The chain combines TRBV7-9 with TRBJ1-2; maybe TRBD1 (5 bases). V was trimmed by 5 bases and J by 3 bases, leaving 10 bases between them. The CDR3 runs 13 residues. Germline V gene sequence: CDR1 SEHNR, CDR2 FQNEAQ (reference sequence). CDR3 sequence reads: CASSPETDYGYTF. CDR3 DNA: TGTGCCAGCAGCCCGGAGACAGACTATGGCTACACCTTC. The whole variable domain, filled in from reference TRBV7-9 and TRBJ1-2, reads DTGVSQNPRHKITKRGQNVTFRCDPISEHNRLYWYRQTLGQGPEFLTYFQNEAQLEKSRLLSDRFSAERPKGSFSTLEIQRTEQGDSAMYLCASSPETDYGYTFGSGTRLTVV.

The rearrangement links TRBV4-3 to TRBJ1-1; maybe TRBD1 (6 bases). The length of the CDR3 is 14 residues. In germline, CDR1 is LGHNA, CDR2 YSLEER. Trimming stripped 2 bases from V and 3 bases from J, with 10 bases between. The CDR3 DNA sequence: TGCGCCAGCAGCCAAAGATCAGGGGACACTGAAGCTTTCTTT. Encoded protein: CASSQRSGDTEAFF.

This chain links TRBV30 with TRBJ2-1; D is unclear. Between the trimmed V and J ends, which lost 7 bases and 4 bases, there was a span of 14 bases. The CDR3 length is 13 residues. From germline, CDR1 is GTSNPN and CDR2 SVGIG (reference sequence). Written as DNA, the CDR3 is TGTGCCTCAGGCCCTCGGATTTACAATGAGCAGTTCTTC. It yields the protein CASGPRIYNEQFF. Filled out from reference TRBV30 and TRBJ2-1, the complete variable domain reads SQTIHQWPATLVQPVGSPLSLECTVEGTSNPNLYWYRQAAGRGLQLLFYSVGIGQISSEVPQNLSASRPQDRQFILSSKKLLLSDSGFYLCASGPRIYNEQFFGPGTRLTVL.

The V and J genes are TRBV5-1 and TRBJ1-4, with a tentative D call TRBD1 (5 bases). Germline CDR1 and CDR2: SGHRS and YFSETQ. V was pared by 3 bases and J by 7 bases, with 10 bases between. This CDR3 has 13 residues. This CDR3 is CASSWGVGEKLFF. The DNA of the CDR3 is TGCGCCAGCAGCTGGGGGGTTGGTGAAAAACTGTTTTTT.

Remarks on this clone: Germline and junction disagree at one end, which may indicate a read error. This chain uses TRBV5-1 with TRBJ2-2, with D possibly TRBD1 on 6 matching bases. Germline V CDR1 and CDR2: SGHRS, YFSETQ. The CDR3 sequence is 15 residues long. The CDR3 here is CATSLYDRSIGELFF. CDR3 nucleotides: TGCGCCACCAGCTTGTACGACAGGTCCATCGGGGAGCTGTTTTTT.

The rearrangement uses TRBV7-9 and TRBJ1-1; no clear D gene. The CDR3 covers 15 residues. Germline CDR1 and CDR2: SEHNR and FQNEAQ (reference sequence). Trimming stripped 8 bases from V and 4 bases from J, with 20 bases between. CDR3 sequence (DNA): TGTGCCAGCCACCCCCAGGAGGAAATCTTCACTGAAGCTTTCTTT. Translating gives CASHPQEEIFTEAFF.

This chain connects TRBV7-9 to TRBJ2-5, with 7 nucleotides matching TRBD1. V shed 5 bases and J 5 bases; nucleotides not matched to a gene: 14. Germline-derived CDR1 and CDR2 are SEHNR and FQNEAQ (reference sequence). The CDR3 consists of 16 residues. The CDR3 region is CASSEGPGQGVETQYF. CDR3 DNA sequence: TGTGCCAGCAGCGAAGGCCCGGGGCAGGGGGTCGAGACCCAGTACTTC.

The chain couples TRBV18 to TRBJ1-3; weak D call: TRBD1 (6 bases). Trimming removed 3 bases from V and 8 bases from J, with 14 bases in between. CDR1 is KGHSH and CDR2 is LQKENI in the germline V gene. CDR3 size: 14 residues. CDR3 sequence (DNA): TGTGCCAGCTCACCCTCCTTACAGGGCGACACCATATATTTT. The encoded protein is CASSPSLQGDTIYF.

This chain uses TRBV30 with TRBJ2-2; D ambiguous. V was clipped by 3 bases and J by 6 bases, with 5 bases between them. Germline lookup yields CDR1 GTSNPN and CDR2 SVGIG (reference sequence). The CDR3 is made up of 11 amino acids. The CDR3 DNA reads TGTGCCTGGAGCGGTTCCGGGGAGCTGTTTTTT. This gives the protein CAWSGSGELFF.

The chain carries TRBV30 and TRBJ1-1, with D possibly TRBD1 on 5 matching bases. Germline values: CDR1 GTSNPN, CDR2 SVGIG (reference sequence). This CDR3 contains 12 residues. V gave up 3 bases and J gave up 9 bases, with 14 bases separating them. CDR3 sequence reads: CAWRAGRAKAFF. DNA for the CDR3: TGTGCCTGGAGGGCGGGACGGGCAAAAGCTTTCTTT.

This clone has a handful of counts. The genes are TRBV9 and TRBJ2-2; D not certain. The length of the CDR3 is 14 residues. Germline V CDR1 and CDR2: SGDLS, YYNGEE. V dropped 5 bases and J dropped 1 base, with 9 bases sitting between them. The CDR3 nucleotides are TGTGCCAGCAGTCTTGCGCAGAACACCGGGGAGCTGTTTTTT. Translating gives CASSLAQNTGELFF.

This chain's CDR3 is CASRWDTNTEAFF. DNA of the CDR3: TGTGCCAGCAGATGGGACACCAACACTGAAGCTTTCTTT. The chain is built from TRBV5-4 and TRBJ1-1, with D possibly being TRBD1 (6 bases). Germline assignment: CDR1 SGHNT and CDR2 YYREEE (reference sequence). The CDR3 covers 13 residues. V was cut by 5 bases and J by 2 bases, with 10 bases left in between.

V usage is TRBV9 and J usage is TRBJ2-3; a weak D match, TRBD2 (5 bases). Germline V gene lookup returns CDR1 SGDLS and CDR2 YYNGEE. V gave up 4 bases and J gave up 5 bases, with 14 bases separating them. The CDR3 sequence is 14 residues long. The CDR3 spells CASSISGRLDTQYF. The CDR3 DNA reads TGTGCCAGCAGCATCAGCGGCCGCCTAGATACGCAGTATTTT.

The chain combines TRBV29-1 with TRBJ2-6, with no clear D. The CDR3 totals 16 residues. Germline V CDR1 and CDR2: SQVTM, ANQGSEA. Trimming pared 5 bases from V and 1 base from J, leaving 15 bases between. CDR3 nucleotides: TGCAGCGTTCCGGAGTACACCCCTTCTGGGGCCAACGTCCTGACTTTC. It encodes CSVPEYTPSGANVLTF.

This chain uses TRBV29-1 with TRBJ1-1, with a possible D match to TRBD1 (6 bases). CDR3 length: 11 residues. The germline V and J ends were trimmed by 1 base and 12 bases, with 12 bases remaining between them. CDR1 is SQVTM and CDR2 is ANQGSEA in the germline V gene. Written as DNA, the CDR3 is TGCAGCGTTGAAGCGGGGGGGACACCTTTCTTT. Its protein is CSVEAGGTPFF.

This chain connects TRBV5-1 to TRBJ1-2; 11 bases agree with TRBD1. The germline V gene has CDR1 SGHRS and CDR2 YFSETQ. Trimming at V came to 4 bases and at J to 4 bases, leaving 6 bases not matched to a gene. This CDR3 has 15 amino acids. Here the CDR3 DNA reads TGCGCCAGCAGCCCGGGACAGGGGGGTAGCTATGGCTACACCTTC. Encoded protein: CASSPGQGGSYGYTF. Combining the CDR3 with reference TRBV5-1 and TRBJ1-2 gives the whole variable domain KAGVTQTPRYLIKTRGQQVTLSCSPISGHRSVSWYQQTPGQGLQFLFEYFSETQRNKGNFPGRFSGRQFSNSRSEMNVSTLELGDSALYLCASSPGQGGSYGYTFGSGTRLTVV.

The chain combines TRBV27 with TRBJ1-1; D perhaps matches TRBD1 (6 bases). Trimming took off 8 bases at V and 0 bases at J, with 16 bases between the two ends. Per the germline V gene, CDR1 is MNHEY and CDR2 is SMNVEV (reference sequence). The CDR3 is 15 residues long. The CDR3 nucleotides read TGTGCCAGCGTGCTCTATAGGGGGATGAACACTGAAGCTTTCTTT. Translation gives CASVLYRGMNTEAFF.

This sequence joins TRBV9 and TRBJ1-1; D is uncertain. Germline CDR1 and CDR2: SGDLS and YYNGEE. The CDR3 contains 13 residues. Trimming removed 0 bases from V and 3 bases from J, with 6 bases in between. Here the CDR3 reads CASSVVTDTEAFF. The CDR3 DNA is TGTGCCAGCAGCGTAGTTACAGACACTGAAGCTTTCTTT.

The rearrangement joins TRBV6-6 to TRBJ1-1; TRBD1 matches 8 bases. CDR3 size: 16 residues. V dropped 2 bases and J dropped 7; count of bases not matched to a gene: 12. The germline V gene has CDR1 MNHNY and CDR2 SVGAGI (reference sequence). CDR3 region: CASSYGRGTGGHEAFF. DNA of the CDR3: TGTGCCAGCAGTTACGGCAGGGGGACAGGAGGCCATGAAGCTTTCTTT.

The chain carries TRBV6-1 and TRBJ1-5; D is perhaps TRBD1 (5 bases). This CDR3 has 14 amino acids. The V end was cut by 5 bases, the J end by 4 bases, with 12 bases between. Germline values: CDR1 MNHNS, CDR2 SASEGT. CDR3 in DNA: TGTGCCAGCAGTCTACAGGTACGGAATCAGCCCCAGCATTTT. Translating it yields CASSLQVRNQPQHF.

The chain is built from TRBV2 and TRBJ2-7; 7 bases fit TRBD1. Germline CDR1 is SNHLY and CDR2 is FYNNEI. J lost 2 bases, V lost 6 bases, and 22 bases had no gene match. The CDR3 extends over 19 amino acids. CDR3: CASSGNRDSQVTLTYEQYF. DNA for the CDR3: TGTGCCAGCAGCGGAAATCGGGACAGCCAAGTAACCTTAACCTACGAGCAGTACTTC.

In nucleotides, the CDR3 is TGTGCCAGCTCACCAGGGACAGGATATGGCTACACCTTC. Its protein is CASSPGTGYGYTF. The chain couples TRBV18 to TRBJ1-2, with 8 bases matching TRBD1. The V gene end was trimmed by 2 bases and the J gene end by 5 bases; junction bases not matched to a gene: 1. In germline, CDR1 is KGHSH, CDR2 LQKENI. The CDR3 has 13 amino acids. The full variable domain, in which reference TRBV18 and TRBJ1-2 provide the parts outside the CDR3, is NAGVMQNPRHLVRRRGQEARLRCSPMKGHSHVYWYRQLPEEGLKFMVYLQKENIIDESGMPKERFSAEFPKEGPSILRIQQVVRGDSAAYFCASSPGTGYGYTFGSGTRLTVV.

This clone was observed a single time. The chain couples TRBV7-8 to TRBJ2-7; TRBD1 matches 9 bases. The CDR3 runs to 18 residues. V gave up 5 bases and J gave up 2 bases; unmatched junction bases: 16. Germline CDR1 and CDR2: SGHVS and FQNEAQ. Here the CDR3 DNA reads TGTGCCAGCAGCCCCTCCGGCGCCGGGACAGGGTTAGCCTACGAGCAGTACTTC. Encoded protein: CASSPSGAGTGLAYEQYF.

The CDR3 sequence: CASSLSGGNTGELFF. The CDR3 DNA sequence: TGTGCCAGCAGCTTATCGGGGGGCAACACCGGGGAGCTGTTTTTT. The chain joins TRBV7-2 to TRBJ2-2, with a possible D match to TRBD2 (7 bases). This CDR3 has 15 amino acids. V was clipped by 2 bases and J by 2 bases, with 9 bases between them. From germline, CDR1 is SGHTA and CDR2 FQGNSA.

The chain uses TRBV5-4 and TRBJ2-3; no clear D gene. This CDR3 comprises 16 residues. The V end was cut by 4 bases, the J end by 0 bases, with 15 bases between. Germline CDR1 reads SGHNT; CDR2 reads YYREEE (reference sequence). CDR3 bases: TGTGCCAGCAGCACATCAGGATATCCTAGCACAGATACGCAGTATTTT. It encodes CASSTSGYPSTDTQYF.